This is a list of T cell receptor beta chains from one sample in a study of cytotoxic CD8 clonotypes in ibrutinib-treated CLL. The data were produced by immunoSEQ multiplex PCR, yet TCRdb's version contains in-frame clones alone and is incomplete. The sample has 270,000 or so clones, roughly 76% seen once. This sample comprised PBMCs, obtained at disease progression, from a patient treated with ibrutinib. The receptors shown here come from a human donor with chronic lymphocytic leukemia. The CDR3 runs from the conserved cysteine through the conserved F or W. Fields, in order: clone size, D gene, J gene, V gene, CDR3 DNA, CDR3 protein. D genes are given only for firm matches. Expanded clones are given a class, and other clones once, few, many or no size at all.

>-|-|TRBJ1-4|TRBV18
TGTGCCAGCTCAACGGCTTCCGACGAAAAACTGTTTTTT
CASSTASDEKLFF
>-|TRBD1|TRBJ2-1|TRBV29-1
TGCAGCGTTGAAGGTTGGGGGACAGCCTCCTACAATGAGCAGTTCTTC
CSVEGWGTASYNEQFF
>-|TRBD1|TRBJ1-5|TRBV18
TGTGCCAGTTCAACGGACAGGGCCCAGGCGCCCCAGCATTTT
CASSTDRAQAPQHF
>-|-|TRBJ2-6|TRBV27
TGTGCCAGCAGTTTATCACGGGAGTTGGGGAAAGCGTACGGGGCCAACGTCCTGACTTTC
CASSLSRELGKAYGANVLTF
>-|-|TRBJ2-3|TRBV15
TGTGCCACCAGCAGAGTGGGGCGGGACACAGATACGCAGTATTTT
CATSRVGRDTDTQYF
>-|-|TRBJ1-3|TRBV6-5
TGTGCCAGCAGTTACTCGGCCCCTGGAAACACCATATATTTT
CASSYSAPGNTIYF
>-|TRBD1|TRBJ1-3|TRBV27
TGTGCCAGTAAGACAGGGGCTGGAAACACCATATATTTT
CASKTGAGNTIYF
>once|TRBD1|TRBJ1-1|TRBV19
TGTGCCAGCTGGGGGGACAGGGGATTCACTGAAGCTTTCTTT
CASWGDRGFTEAFF
>-|-|TRBJ2-1|TRBV7-6
TGTGCCAGCAGCCGCGAACAGGGCCGCTACAATGAGCAGTTCTTC
CASSREQGRYNEQFF
>-|-|TRBJ2-2|TRBV2
TGTGCCAGCAGCAGCCGGGGGTCCGGGGAGCTGTTTTTT
CASSSRGSGELFF
>-|-|TRBJ1-4|TRBV18
TGTGCCAGCTCACTAGCAGGGGCGAGTGAAAAACTGTTTTTT
CASSLAGASEKLFF
>-|-|TRBJ1-1|TRBV5-1
TGCGCCAGCAAATTCGCCCCGGGTGCTGAAGCTTTCTTT
CASKFAPGAEAFF
>-|-|TRBJ2-7|TRBV19
TGTGCCAGTAGTATAGTCTTTGGAGAGCAGTACTTC
CASSIVFGEQYF
>-|TRBD1|TRBJ1-5|TRBV28
TGTGCCAGCAGTTCCCGGGACAGACGCCCTAACAATCAGCCCCAGCATTTT
CASSSRDRRPNNQPQHF
>-|-|TRBJ2-5|TRBV13
TGTGCCAGCATTTTAAGCGGGTACCAAGAGACCCAGTACTTC
CASILSGYQETQYF
>-|-|TRBJ1-5|TRBV7-8
TGTGCCAGCAGCTTAGTAGGGGTGAGCGGTCAGCCCCAGCATTTT
CASSLVGVSGQPQHF
>-|TRBD1|TRBJ2-7|TRBV19
TGTGCCAGTAGTAAGAGGCCCAGACAGGGGGCGAACCACGAGCAGTACTTC
CASSKRPRQGANHEQYF
>-|TRBD2|TRBJ2-3|TRBV18
TGTGCCAGCTCCCCGACTAGCGGGGTTTCTAATACGCAGTATTTT
CASSPTSGVSNTQYF
>-|-|TRBJ2-5|TRBV4-1
TGCGCCAGCAGCCAAGATGTCGGGGGGCGAGCATTGGAGACCCAGTACTTC
CASSQDVGGRALETQYF
>-|-|TRBJ2-7|TRBV4-1
TGCGCCAGCAGCCAAGATCCCACATCGATGCGCCAGACCTACGAGCAGTACTTC
CASSQDPTSMRQTYEQYF
>-|-|TRBJ1-2|TRBV7-9
TGTGCCAGCAGCTTAGCTGGGACCTATGGCTACACCTTC
CASSLAGTYGYTF
>-|-|TRBJ2-7|TRBV2
TGTGCCAGCAGTGAGTGGCCAACCCCCTCCTACGAGCAGTACTTC
CASSEWPTPSYEQYF
>-|-|TRBJ2-7|TRBV6-5
TGTGCCAGCAGTAGACACCCAGGCGGACCCTACGAGCAGTACTTC
CASSRHPGGPYEQYF
>-|TRBD1|TRBJ1-5|TRBV11-2
TGTGCCAGCAGCTTAGGGGACAGTCGCAATCAGCCCCAGCATTTT
CASSLGDSRNQPQHF
>-|TRBD1|TRBJ1-1|TRBV9
TGTGCCAGCAGCTCGGACAGGGGGCCGGGTACTGAAGCTTTCTTT
CASSSDRGPGTEAFF
>-|TRBD2|TRBJ2-1|TRBV9
TGTGCCAGCAGCGTAGCAAGGGACTACTACAATGAGCAGTTCTTC
CASSVARDYYNEQFF
>-|-|TRBJ1-4|TRBV28
TGTGCCAGCAGTCCTGCCCGTTGGGTTCCTAATGAAAAACTGTTTTTT
CASSPARWVPNEKLFF
>-|TRBD1|TRBJ2-3|TRBV7-2
TGTGCCAGCAGCTTAGCCCGGACAGGAGGCCTTTATAGCACAGATACGCAGTATTTT
CASSLARTGGLYSTDTQYF
>few|-|TRBJ1-2|TRBV7-8
TGTGCCAGCAGCTCCACAGCCTATGGCTACACCTTC
CASSSTAYGYTF
>few|-|TRBJ1-2|TRBV9
TGTGCCAGCAGCGTAGTGATTAACTATGGCTACACCTTC
CASSVVINYGYTF
>-|-|TRBJ1-6|TRBV13
TGTGCCAGCAGCTTAGGTGGCGGACCATATAATTCACCCCTCCACTTT
CASSLGGGPYNSPLHF
>-|TRBD1|TRBJ2-3|TRBV7-3
TGTGCCAGCAGCCCACACCTGGCGGCAGGGGGTGCTACAGATACGCAGTATTTT
CASSPHLAAGGATDTQYF
>once|TRBD1|TRBJ1-2|TRBV19
TGTGCCAGTGCAGGGGGAGGCTATGGCTACACCTTC
CASAGGGYGYTF
>-|-|TRBJ2-1|TRBV5-4
TGTGCCAGCAGCCCTCTGGGGGCTGAGCAGTTCTTC
CASSPLGAEQFF
>-|TRBD1|TRBJ1-6|TRBV14
TGTGCCAGCAGCCTCCGGACAGGGTATAATTCACCCCTCCACTTT
CASSLRTGYNSPLHF
>-|-|TRBJ1-6|TRBV4-1
TGCGCCAGCAGCCAGGATGACAGGAATTCACCCCTCCACTTT
CASSQDDRNSPLHF
>-|-|TRBJ2-1|TRBV29-1
TGCAGCGTTACAGGTTACAATGAGCAGTTCTTC
CSVTGYNEQFF
>many|-|TRBJ2-2|TRBV29-1
TGCAGCGTAAAGACTGGGCCGGACACCGGGGAGCTGTTTTTT
CSVKTGPDTGELFF
>few|-|TRBJ1-4|TRBV7-9
TGTGCCAGCAGCTTATATCAGGACGAAAAACTGTTTTTT
CASSLYQDEKLFF
>-|TRBD1|TRBJ1-2|TRBV13
TGTGCCAGCAGCTCCCTTTCGGCGGGACAGGGGAACTATGGCTACACCTTC
CASSSLSAGQGNYGYTF
>few|TRBD2|TRBJ2-7|TRBV25-1
TGTGCCAGCATGGGAGCGGGGGGGCCTAGGTACGAGCAGTACTTC
CASMGAGGPRYEQYF
>-|-|TRBJ2-1|TRBV2
TGTGCCAGCAGGGGGGCCCTATGGAATGAGCAGTTCTTC
CASRGALWNEQFF
>-|-|TRBJ1-6|TRBV5-1
TGCGCCAGCAGCTTGGCGGGGGCCGGTTCACCCCTCCACTTT
CASSLAGAGSPLHF
>once|-|TRBJ2-1|TRBV4-3
TGCGCCAGCAGTTTACTTCTGGTGACCTCCTACAATGAGCAGTTCTTC
CASSLLLVTSYNEQFF
>few|-|TRBJ2-2|TRBV2
TGTGCCAGCGGAACAGGGAGGAACACCGGGGAGCTGTTTTTT
CASGTGRNTGELFF
>-|TRBD1|TRBJ1-2|TRBV7-8
TGTGCCAGCAGCCGGGGACAGGGGAAGTCTTTCTATGGCTACACCTTC
CASSRGQGKSFYGYTF
>-|-|TRBJ2-7|TRBV21-1
TGTGCCAGCAGCCTCCAGAGCTACGAGCAGTACTTC
CASSLQSYEQYF